This T cell receptor beta chain was identified during a study of blood T cell repertoires in COVID-19. Study as a whole: Some COVID-19 samples were acute and others convalescent; all came from the United States, Italy and Spain.

Participant-reported clinical history was the basis for cohort assignment. Recovered status in Cohort 3 required two negative PCRs, clearance, or symptom resolution. Authors' data handling: Estimation of nucleated cell counts relied on the amplification of reference gene primers. The table came from immunoSEQ multiplex PCR; TCRdb's copy has only in-frame clones and leaves some out. The V and J calls and clone size come from that table; D and trimming were worked out from the DNA. The table shows approximately 360,000 clones, with roughly 87% occurring only once. Sequenced: PBMCs or T cells enriched from blood (not recorded which). The source of this sequence is a woman in her 50s who had recovered from COVID-19.

The CDR3 loop reads CASIFQGTEAFF. CDR3 in DNA: TGTGCCAGCATATTCCAGGGGACTGAAGCTTTCTTT. The chain uses TRBV28 and TRBJ1-1; a weak D match, TRBD1 (6 bases). Looked up from germline, CDR1 is MDHEN and CDR2 is SYDVKM. V shed 7 bases and J shed 5 bases, with 11 bases lying between them. The CDR3 totals 12 residues.